These T cell receptor beta chains were read from a single sample in a study of response to subunit inactivated influenza vaccine. Using its own MiXCR run on the RT-PCR reads, TCRdb lists one record per CDR3 protein. The repertoire holds approximately 530,000 distinct CDR3 sequences, 13% seen once, with 13% in the top ten. The sample in question was PBMCs from blood, obtained roughly 48 days after vaccination. The receptor set was obtained from a man aged 45-60 years who received an inactivated influenza vaccine. Both conserved end residues are part of each CDR3. D genes are given only for firm matches.

TRBJ2-1	.	TRBV12-3/TRBV12-4	CASSLSWPVDSPREFF
TRBJ2-5	.	TRBV5-1	CASSPGHGETQYF
TRBJ2-1	TRBD2	TRBV6-2/TRBV6-3	CASSATSGRATRDNEQFF
TRBJ1-6	.	TRBV12-3/TRBV12-4	CASRTPGVPNSPLHF
TRBJ2-7	.	TRBV7-2	CASTRGQAYEQYF
TRBJ1-1	.	TRBV19	CASSTQRNTEAFF
TRBJ2-3	.	TRBV20-1	CSARVTSTDTQYF
TRBJ2-1	.	TRBV18	CASSPPVSQRNEQFF
TRBJ1-5	.	TRBV20-1	CSAISTVNQPQHF
TRBJ2-1	TRBD2	TRBV4-2	CASSQEVLAGGNEQFF
TRBJ1-2	.	TRBV20-1	CSARPPTVNYGYTF
TRBJ2-1	TRBD1	TRBV2	CASAQGAPAHEQFF
TRBJ2-1	TRBD2	TRBV24-1	CATSDLGTSGGGNEQFF
TRBJ1-5	.	TRBV10-3	CAISESQNQPQHF
TRBJ2-1	TRBD2	TRBV29-1	CSVVPTSGRGNEQFF
TRBJ1-5	.	TRBV5-6	CASSLGTVDQPQHF
TRBJ2-1	.	TRBV6-2/TRBV6-3	CASSQTGTFYNEQFF
TRBJ2-3	TRBD2	TRBV20-1	CSASDAGGIDTQYF
TRBJ2-3	.	TRBV3-1	CASSQAVGDTQYF
TRBJ2-7	.	TRBV20-1	CSVPHWAGTYEQYF
TRBJ2-5	.	TRBV4-2	CASSQAGSPADTQYF
TRBJ1-4	.	TRBV20-1	CSAAFPAANEKLFF
TRBJ1-6	.	TRBV9	CASTQGSSYNSPLHF
TRBJ2-7	TRBD1	TRBV29-1	CSVGTGSYEQYF
TRBJ2-1	.	TRBV4-2	CASSQDPSSSYNEQFF
TRBJ1-5	.	TRBV12-3/TRBV12-4	CASSSWAGQPQHF
TRBJ2-1	TRBD2	TRBV5-1	CASSPEGLAGVEQFF
TRBJ1-2	.	TRBV12-3/TRBV12-4	CASSLARDYGYTF
TRBJ2-7	TRBD1	TRBV18	CASSLAPGQGEQYF
TRBJ1-1	.	TRBV6-1	CASSDRVPLNTEAFF
TRBJ2-7	.	TRBV7-9	CATSKGGHYEQYF
TRBJ2-5	.	TRBV6-5	CASSYAGDVETQYF
TRBJ1-6	TRBD1	TRBV7-2	CASSFRGRDSPLHF
TRBJ1-2	TRBD1	TRBV27	CASSPATGGSYGYTF
TRBJ1-2	.	TRBV12-3/TRBV12-4	CASSHTRGPTGYTF
TRBJ2-3	TRBD2	TRBV5-1	CASSTGTSGGDTQYF
TRBJ2-7	.	TRBV7-2	CASSAPDRDEQYF